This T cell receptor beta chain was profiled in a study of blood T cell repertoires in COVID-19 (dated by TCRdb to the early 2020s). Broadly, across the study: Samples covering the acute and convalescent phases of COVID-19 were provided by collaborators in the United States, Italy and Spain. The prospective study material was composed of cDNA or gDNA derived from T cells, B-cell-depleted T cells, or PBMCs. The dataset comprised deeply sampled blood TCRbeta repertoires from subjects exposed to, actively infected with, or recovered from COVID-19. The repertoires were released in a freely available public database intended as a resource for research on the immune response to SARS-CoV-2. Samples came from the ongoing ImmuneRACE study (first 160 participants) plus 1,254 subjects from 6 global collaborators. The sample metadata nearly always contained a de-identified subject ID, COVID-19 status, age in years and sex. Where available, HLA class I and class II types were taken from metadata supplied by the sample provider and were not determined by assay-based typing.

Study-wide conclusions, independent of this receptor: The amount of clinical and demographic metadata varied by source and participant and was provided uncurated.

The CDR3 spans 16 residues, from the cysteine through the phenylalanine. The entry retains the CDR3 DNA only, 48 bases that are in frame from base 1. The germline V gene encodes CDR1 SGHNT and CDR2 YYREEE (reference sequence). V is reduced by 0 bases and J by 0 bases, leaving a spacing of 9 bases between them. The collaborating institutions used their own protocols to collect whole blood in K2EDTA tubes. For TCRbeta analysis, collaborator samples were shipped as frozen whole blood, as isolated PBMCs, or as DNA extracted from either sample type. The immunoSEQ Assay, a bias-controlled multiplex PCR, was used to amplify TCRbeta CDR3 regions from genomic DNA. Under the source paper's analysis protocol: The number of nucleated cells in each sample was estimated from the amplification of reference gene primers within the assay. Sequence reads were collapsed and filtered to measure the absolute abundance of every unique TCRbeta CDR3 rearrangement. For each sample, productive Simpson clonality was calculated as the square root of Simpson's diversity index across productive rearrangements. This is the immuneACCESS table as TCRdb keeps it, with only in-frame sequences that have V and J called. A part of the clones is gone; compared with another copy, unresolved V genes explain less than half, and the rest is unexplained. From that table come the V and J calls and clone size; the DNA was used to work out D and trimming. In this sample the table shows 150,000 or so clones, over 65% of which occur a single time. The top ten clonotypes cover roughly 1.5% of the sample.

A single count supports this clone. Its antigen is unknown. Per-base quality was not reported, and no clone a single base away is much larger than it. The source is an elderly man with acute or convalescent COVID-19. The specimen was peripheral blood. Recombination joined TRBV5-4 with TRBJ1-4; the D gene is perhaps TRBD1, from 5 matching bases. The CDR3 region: CASSLDPGTTNEKLFF. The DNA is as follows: TGTGCCAGCAGCTTGGACCCAGGGACAACTAATGAAAAACTGTTTTTT.